These T cell receptor beta chains were read from a single sample in a study of T cell changes during pregnancy in multiple sclerosis. Data came from immunoSEQ multiplex PCR; TCRdb stores just in-frame clones and leaves some out. The sample yields 90,000 to 130,000 clones, 92% seen once. The sample here was peripheral blood, taken in the third trimester of pregnancy. Receptors were obtained from a female donor with multiple sclerosis, enrolled in a pregnancy study. The CDR3 runs from the conserved cysteine through the conserved F or W. Each record gives: V gene, CDR3 protein.

TRBV29-1 CSVERATEAFF
TRBV19 CASSSDRAVGETQYF
TRBV4-1 CASSLRQGSPELFF
TRBV6-1 CASSEAPGRVNEQFF
TRBV7-9 CASSLTGGGYEQYF
TRBV5-4 CASSSLAGGRQETQYF
TRBV7-6 CASSSSAGYGGATEAFF
TRBV4-1 CASSQTLLVANTGELFF
TRBV19 CASSPPGQGIPGYTF
TRBV7-3 CASSLSSGPIYEQYF
TRBV2 CASRPETGGETQYF
TRBV19 CASSIGFRTGFKNTEAFF
TRBV5-4 CASSDSGRAQYDNEQFF
TRBV5-1 CASSWGQVIDEKLFF
TRBV7-2 CASSFRQGSYGYTF
TRBV2 CASSEGFSAGELFF
TRBV28 CASRGDRFNEKLFF
TRBV15 CATSRDQVEELFF
TRBV19 CASSMGQGYGYTF
TRBV2 CASRVDLIYTSQETQYF
TRBV6-5 CASSGTGLSPLHF
TRBV2 CASSERTSGGYTQYF
TRBV2 CASSESHPHSYEQYF
TRBV7-9 CASSFGHLEQYF
TRBV30 CAWSVLNTGELFF
TRBV5-6 CASSRGGLAVWETQYF
TRBV7-2 CASRRGSYEQYF
TRBV30 CAWSVPRKRGGYTF
TRBV6-5 CASSRLAGGQETQYF
TRBV7-2 CASSLKVTGGTPYEQYF
TRBV6-1 CASSEAGRREGEAFF
TRBV6-5 CASRVTSPNTGELFF
TRBV28 CASSTPQGINEKLFF
TRBV4-1 CASSQLQGTSGRLDEQFF